This TCR beta chain comes out of a study of blood T cells in healthy people across ages (dated by TCRdb to between 2014 and 2017). General notes on the study: In model experiments, template switching captured roughly one uniquely barcoded TCR beta cDNA molecule for every two T cells. Using deep sequencing normalized with unique cDNA molecular identifiers, the study measured how TCR beta repertoire diversity changes with age. The donors were divided into four age groups: young (average roughly 15 years), middle-aged (approximately 39), aged (62) and long-lived (about 90). Donors of different ages were randomly distributed across sequencing lanes to avoid experimental bias. Two additional independent replicas of 1 million unique cDNA reads from the same blood draw were analyzed for two donors (one aged 18 to 29 and one aged 80 or older).

On the study overall, not on this receptor specifically: Observed TCR beta diversity per million T cells fell roughly linearly with age, and a significant reduction was already apparent by age roughly 40. Total diversity estimates from one million sequenced T cells were considered lower bounds and underestimates. Because profiling used bulk unsorted PBMCs, naive and antigen-experienced compartments could not be compared conclusively. There was a strong correlation between observed TCR beta diversity and the percentage of naive T cells measured by flow cytometry. Donor CMV infection status was unknown, potentially confounding age-related changes in expanded clonotypes. Compared with the aged group, more naive CD4+ T cells, fewer expanded clones and increased TCR diversity were shown by the long-lived group, suggesting age selection.

The sample holds a few counts of this clonotype. Its specific antigen is unknown. Base qualities are not provided; no much larger clone lies one nucleotide away. Clipping removes 6 bases from V and 2 bases from J, with 4 as the unmatched junction base count. There are 14 amino acids in the CDR3, from cysteine to phenylalanine inclusive. Of all the DNA, just the CDR3 is kept, 42 bases in frame from base 1. For CDR1 and CDR2, the germline V gene lists SGHTA and FQGNSA. Donors were 35 to 40 systemically healthy Caucasian individuals from Russia aged roughly 6 to 95 years. Around 10 milliliters of peripheral blood were drawn from each donor into EDTA-treated Vacutainer tubes. Ficoll-Paque density-gradient centrifugation was used to isolate PBMCs, with at least 6.5 million per sample. Trizol reagent was used to extract total RNA from PBMCs, with at least 5 micrograms per sample. Naive CD45RAhigh/CD27high T cell percentages were measured by flow cytometry on a PBMC aliquot from every donor.

The library was obtained by 5' RACE. Instrument on record: Illumina HiSeq 2500. A second 7 to 11 cycle PCR used a sample-barcoded 5' primer and a J-beta primer mix. A unique molecular identifier was introduced onto each TCR beta cDNA molecule by a template-switch 5' adaptor carrying 12 random nucleotides. At least 2.5 million CDR3-containing paired-end reads were obtained from each sample. First-strand cDNA synthesis was performed from all RNA using the Mint cDNA synthesis kit, with priming by a TRBC-specific oligonucleotide. After uracil-DNA glycosylase treatment, a first 18-cycle PCR used universal primers M1SS and BC2_uni_R on all cDNA. Regarding the original processing steps: Normalization of each sample was performed by random selection of 1 million high-quality reads, each carrying a distinct molecular identifier. Reads with shared molecular identifiers were discarded instead of being binned into consensus sequences. MiTCR, run with a Q25 quality threshold and the strictest error-elimination algorithm, handled CDR3 identification, clonotype clustering and error correction. A nonparametric unseen species model using Euler transformation provided a lower-bound estimate of total TCR beta diversity. Using fastp at Q25 and MiXCR, TCRdb reprocessed the public reads and kept productive beta chains. Rows are combined by CDR3 protein, so each entry shows the most common genes and DNA. The V and J calls, along with clone size, are taken from TCRdb and not from the paper's own processing. Here the sample has about 1.8 million distinct CDR3 sequences; 49% occur a single time. Roughly 2% of the sample is in the top ten clones.

This receptor was identified in a woman aged 40 to 55 in good health. The chain is assembled from TRBV7-2 and TRBJ1-5, with 7 middle bases fitting TRBD1. Sequenced material: blood. The CDR3 reads as follows: CASRPGTGNQPQHF. The nucleotides are TGTGCCAGCAGACCTGGGACAGGCAATCAGCCCCAGCATTTT.